These 12 T cell receptor beta chains were sequenced from one sample in a study of T cells in Graves' hyperthyroidism and ophthalmopathy. What was amplified from RNA transcripts were TCR beta CDR3 regions. During a first-round RT-PCR of the TCR CDR3, the HTBI primer set was used. TCRdb reanalysed the multiplex PCR reads using MiXCR and keeps one entry per CDR3 protein. Seen here are roughly 380,000 distinct CDR3 sequences, roughly 14% observed once, and the top ten hold around 21%. Source material: blood. These receptors were collected from a man aged 30-40 years with Graves' hyperthyroidism that later progressed to Graves' ophthalmopathy.

The chain carries TRBV14 and TRBJ1-5; D might be TRBD1 (5 bases). CDR1 and CDR2 (germline): SGHDN, FVKESK. CDR3 length equals 15 residues. Trimming took 0 bases from V and 6 from J, leaving 12 bases between them. CDR3 DNA sequence: TGTGCCAGCAGCCAAGACTGGGACTTGTGTCAGCCCCAGCATTTT. Translated, it gives CASSQDWDLCQPQHF.

The gene calls are TRBV5-1 and TRBJ2-2; unclear D gene. Trimming pared 4 bases from V and 4 bases from J, leaving 20 bases between. Germline values: CDR1 SGHRS, CDR2 YFSETQ. The CDR3 runs to 17 residues. For the CDR3, the DNA is TGCGCCAGCAGCAATGAAAGAAGGGAAGCTCGCACCGGGGAGCTGTTTTTT. Its protein product is CASSNERREARTGELFF.

This clonotype was detected a few times. The chain has TRBV5-1 and TRBJ2-1, with TRBD2 matching over 9 bases. The CDR3 runs to 16 residues. With 3 bases clipped from V and 6 bases from J, the junction kept 10 bases outside the gene matches. From germline, CDR1 is SGHRS and CDR2 YFSETQ. The CDR3 region is CASSSSGSGGFNEQFF. The CDR3 DNA reads TGCGCCAGCAGCTCCTCCGGCAGCGGGGGGTTCAATGAGCAGTTCTTC.

This clonotype was seen a few times. The chain carries TRBV18 and TRBJ2-3, with unresolved D. Near its end, the DNA agrees better with TRBJ1-5, so the J call may be wrong. Germline V CDR1 and CDR2: KGHSH, LQKENI. This CDR3 is 17 amino acids long. The DNA of the CDR3 is TGTGCCAGCTCATCCCCAGACCTTACACCGGTGGGAGATACGCAGCATTTT. Encoded protein: CASSSPDLTPVGDTQHF.

This clonotype was found many times. This sequence joins TRBV2 and TRBJ1-5, with D unclear. Germline loops: CDR1 SNHLY, CDR2 FYNNEI. Trimming stripped 2 bases from V and 2 bases from J, with 13 bases between. The CDR3 covers 16 residues. The CDR3: CASSETGITGNQPQHF. The CDR3 region has the DNA TGTGCCAGCAGTGAAACGGGTATAACGGGCAATCAGCCCCAGCATTTT.

A few counts support this clonotype. This chain links TRBV29-1 with TRBJ1-1, with 8 bases fitting TRBD1. Germline lookup yields CDR1 SQVTM and CDR2 ANQGSEA. The junction had 12 bases not matched to a gene; V was cut back by 5 bases and J by 1 base. CDR3 length equals 16 residues. Written as DNA, the CDR3 is TGCAGCGTTCAGTCGGACAGGGTAAGCGAGAACACTGAAGCTTTCTTT. Protein sequence: CSVQSDRVSENTEAFF.

This clonotype was found many times. The V gene is TRBV28, the J gene TRBJ1-1; TRBD1 might be the D (5 bases). CDR1 and CDR2 from the germline V gene are MDHEN and SYDVKM. V was trimmed by 4 bases and J by 13 bases, leaving 10 bases between them. This CDR3 contains 10 residues. CDR3 in amino acids: CASSSQQDFF. The CDR3 DNA reads as TGTGCCAGCAGTTCCCAACAGGATTTCTTT.

This clonotype was observed many times. The chain links TRBV20-1 to TRBJ2-7; 10 bases align to TRBD2. The CDR3 length is 15 residues. J lost 3 bases, V lost 0 bases, and 5 bases had no gene match. Germline-derived CDR1 and CDR2 are DFQATT and SNEGSKA (reference sequence). The CDR3, as DNA: TGCAGTGCTAGAGAGGCTAGCGGGGGCTACTACGAGCAGTACTTC. Protein product: CSAREASGGYYEQYF.

In this sample, this clonotype turned up many times. V and J are TRBV28 and TRBJ2-5; 12 nucleotides align to TRBD2. Germline assignment: CDR1 MDHEN and CDR2 SYDVKM. Trimming took 5 bases from V and 5 from J; bases not matched to a gene: 9. The CDR3 consists of 16 residues. CDR3 bases: TGTGCCAGCAGTCCCTCACTAGCGGGGGGAAGCGAGACCCAGTACTTC. This encodes CASSPSLAGGSETQYF.

Ten or more counts support this clonotype. This rearrangement joins TRBV28 to TRBJ2-7; D remains ambiguous. The CDR3 totals 13 residues. Trimming stripped 3 bases from V and 3 bases from J, with 9 bases between. The germline V gene has CDR1 MDHEN and CDR2 SYDVKM. The CDR3 DNA reads TGTGCCAGCAGTTTTTCTGTTGACTACGAGCAGTACTTC. This translates into CASSFSVDYEQYF.

This clonotype has a handful of counts. V usage is TRBV7-2 and J usage is TRBJ1-6; 7 bases line up with TRBD1. Germline V gene lookup returns CDR1 SGHTA and CDR2 FQGNSA. This CDR3 has 15 amino acids. Trimming cost V 5 bases and J 7 bases; bases outside gene matches: 8. The CDR3 spells CASSGRQGDNSPLHF. CDR3 nucleotides: TGTGCCAGCAGCGGAAGACAGGGAGACAATTCACCCCTCCACTTT. Using reference TRBV7-2 and TRBJ1-6 for the parts outside the CDR3, the full variable domain is GAGVSQSPSNKVTEKGKDVELRCDPISGHTALYWYRQSLGQGLEFLIYFQGNSAPDKSGLPSDRFSAERTGGSVSTLTIQRTQQEDSAVYLCASSGRQGDNSPLHFGNGTRLTVT.

The rearrangement links TRBV18 to TRBJ1-4; weak D call: TRBD1 (5 bases). The V gene's germline CDR1 is KGHSH and CDR2 LQKENI. The CDR3 has 14 residues. Trimming cost V 3 bases and J 8 bases, with 13 bases left between them. The CDR3 loop reads CASSPGGKGEKLFF. The CDR3 nucleotides read TGTGCCAGCTCACCGGGGGGGAAAGGAGAAAAACTGTTTTTT.